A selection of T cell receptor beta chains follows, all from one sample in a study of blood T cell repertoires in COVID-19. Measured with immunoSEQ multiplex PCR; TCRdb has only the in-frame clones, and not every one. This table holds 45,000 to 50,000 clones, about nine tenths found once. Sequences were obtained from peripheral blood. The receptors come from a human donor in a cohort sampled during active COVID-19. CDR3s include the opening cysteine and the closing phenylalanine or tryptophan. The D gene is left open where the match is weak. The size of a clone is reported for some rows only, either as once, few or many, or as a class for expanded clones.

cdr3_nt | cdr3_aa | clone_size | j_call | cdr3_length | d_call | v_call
TGTGCCAGCTCCGCCGGGGTCGGCACTGAAGCTTTCTTT | CASSAGVGTEAFF | . | TRBJ1-1 | 13 | . | TRBV19
TGTGCCACCCTGGGGCTAGCGGGAACCGGGGAGCTGTTTTTT | CATLGLAGTGELFF | . | TRBJ2-2 | 14 | TRBD2 | TRBV28
TGTGCCAGCAGCCTGGGACAGGGGGACAATGAGCAGTTCTTC | CASSLGQGDNEQFF | . | TRBJ2-1 | 14 | TRBD1 | TRBV9
TGTGCCAGCAGCAAACGGCGACTAGCGGGGTTGACAGATACGCAGTATTTT | CASSKRRLAGLTDTQYF | few | TRBJ2-3 | 17 | . | TRBV21-1
TGTGCCAGCAGCGTAGACAGGCCCCCCATATATTTT | CASSVDRPPIYF | . | TRBJ1-3 | 12 | . | TRBV9
TGTGCCACCAGTGATAGACAGGGGAATCGGAACAATGAGCAGTTCTTC | CATSDRQGNRNNEQFF | . | TRBJ2-1 | 16 | TRBD1 | TRBV24-1
TGTGCCAGCAGTCCGGGACAGGGGGGCGGGGAGCTGTTTTTT | CASSPGQGGGELFF | . | TRBJ2-2 | 14 | TRBD1 | TRBV2
TGTGCCAGTCTAGACGGGGGGAACTATGGCTACACCTTC | CASLDGGNYGYTF | . | TRBJ1-2 | 13 | . | TRBV19
TGTGCCAGCAGCTTAGTGGGAGGAGAAGAGACCCAGTACTTC | CASSLVGGEETQYF | . | TRBJ2-5 | 14 | . | TRBV13
TGCGCCAGCAGAGAGGGGACTAGCGGGGACAATGAGCAGTTCTTC | CASREGTSGDNEQFF | . | TRBJ2-1 | 15 | TRBD2 | TRBV5-1
TGTGCCAGCAGCAAAGAGGGGGAAGCTGGAAACACCATATATTTT | CASSKEGEAGNTIYF | . | TRBJ1-3 | 15 | . | TRBV21-1
TGTGCCAGCAGCCCGACTCCGGGACAGGGGAATGGCTACACCTTC | CASSPTPGQGNGYTF | . | TRBJ1-2 | 15 | TRBD1 | TRBV7-3
TGTGCCAGTAGTTTCTCGGACAGGGGGCGGGTGACCCAGTACTTC | CASSFSDRGRVTQYF | . | TRBJ2-5 | 15 | TRBD1 | TRBV19
TGTGCCAGCAGCGCGACCCCGGGACAGGGGGCGCGGGGCTACACCTTC | CASSATPGQGARGYTF | . | TRBJ1-2 | 16 | TRBD1 | TRBV9
TGTGCCAGCAGTGGCGGCAGGGCGATTTCGTATGGCTACACCTTC | CASSGGRAISYGYTF | . | TRBJ1-2 | 15 | . | TRBV2
TGTGCCAGCAGCCCCACAGGGGCGACTAACTATGGCTACACCTTC | CASSPTGATNYGYTF | . | TRBJ1-2 | 15 | TRBD1 | TRBV7-3
TGTGCCAGCAGTTACGCGGGGACTGGAAACACCATATATTTT | CASSYAGTGNTIYF | . | TRBJ1-3 | 14 | . | TRBV6-2/TRBV6-3
TGTGCCAGCAGCCGCGGATCCGGGACAGCCTCTGGAAACACCATATATTTT | CASSRGSGTASGNTIYF | . | TRBJ1-3 | 17 | TRBD1 | TRBV3-1/TRBV3-2
TGTGCCAGTAGTCCCCGGGGGGCCTTCTCCTACGAGCAGTACTTC | CASSPRGAFSYEQYF | . | TRBJ2-7 | 15 | . | TRBV19
TGTGCCAGCAGCCCGTTAACAGGGGTCGATCAGCCCCAGCATTTT | CASSPLTGVDQPQHF | . | TRBJ1-5 | 15 | TRBD1 | TRBV7-9
TGTGCCAGCAGTTTATTGATTGGGCCCAAAAACATTCAGTACTTC | CASSLLIGPKNIQYF | . | TRBJ2-4 | 15 | . | TRBV6-6
TGTGCCAGCAGCTTGGGGGACAGGGGAACTGAAGCTTTCTTT | CASSLGDRGTEAFF | . | TRBJ1-1 | 14 | TRBD1 | TRBV5-4
TGCGCCAGCAGCCTATGGACTAGCGGGGACGACTCCTACAATGAGCAGTTCTTC | CASSLWTSGDDSYNEQFF | . | TRBJ2-1 | 18 | TRBD2 | TRBV5-1
TGTGCCAGCGGAGTTTCCTACGAGCAGTACTTC | CASGVSYEQYF | . | TRBJ2-7 | 11 | . | TRBV6-5
TGTGCCAGTAGTATGGGGGGAGGGACCCAGTACTTC | CASSMGGGTQYF | . | TRBJ2-5 | 12 | . | TRBV19
TGTGCCAGCATGGCTAGCGGGGGGGTCAAGAGCACAGATACGCAGTATTTT | CASMASGGVKSTDTQYF | once | TRBJ2-3 | 17 | TRBD2 | TRBV2
TGTGCCAGCAGTTACAAGGGCCCGGGAGAGCAGTACTTC | CASSYKGPGEQYF | . | TRBJ2-7 | 13 | . | TRBV6-6
TGTGCCAGCAGCCTAGCCTCGGGGGGAGCGAACACCGGGGAGCTGTTTTTT | CASSLASGGANTGELFF | . | TRBJ2-2 | 17 | TRBD2 | TRBV3-1/TRBV3-2
TGTGCCAGCACCGAACAGCCCCCAGGGCAGATGGCCGGGGAGCTGTTTTTT | CASTEQPPGQMAGELFF | . | TRBJ2-2 | 17 | . | TRBV7-6
TGTGCCAGCAGCTTAGGTAGCGGGGGGGCATTCGATCTAGTGGAGACCCAGTACTTC | CASSLGSGGAFDLVETQYF | once | TRBJ2-5 | 19 | TRBD2 | TRBV7-9
TGTGCCAGTAGTTTCCTGGGGCAGTTAGGTAAGAACACTGAAGCTTTCTTT | CASSFLGQLGKNTEAFF | . | TRBJ1-1 | 17 | . | TRBV19
TGTGCCAGCAGTTTAGTTCGACGGGGCGAGCAGTACTTC | CASSLVRRGEQYF | few | TRBJ2-7 | 13 | . | TRBV12-3/TRBV12-4
TGTGCCAGCAGTTTCCAGGGGGCTGAAGCTTTCTTT | CASSFQGAEAFF | . | TRBJ1-1 | 12 | TRBD1 | TRBV27
TGTGCCAGCAGCCGGGGACTAGCGGGGGGGCCGTTCTCAGAGACCCAGTACTTC | CASSRGLAGGPFSETQYF | . | TRBJ2-5 | 18 | TRBD2 | TRBV27
TGTGCCAGCAGCCCCGGGACAGGGGCCGGGGATACGCAGTATTTT | CASSPGTGAGDTQYF | . | TRBJ2-3 | 15 | TRBD1 | TRBV6-5
TGCGCCAGCAGCCCGGAGGGGGGGCGAAATTCACCCCTCCACTTT | CASSPEGGRNSPLHF | few | TRBJ1-6 | 15 | . | TRBV5-1
TGCGCCAGCAGCCAAGCTACCGGGACAGGATCGACTAATGAAAAACTGTTTTTT | CASSQATGTGSTNEKLFF | . | TRBJ1-4 | 18 | TRBD1 | TRBV4-1
TGTGCCAGCAGTGACCAGACAGGGGGGTACACTGAAGCTTTCTTT | CASSDQTGGYTEAFF | . | TRBJ1-1 | 15 | TRBD1 | TRBV6-4
TGTGCCAGCAGTGACGTGCGGGGGGGTACCTACGAGCAGTACTTC | CASSDVRGGTYEQYF | . | TRBJ2-7 | 15 | TRBD2 | TRBV2
TGTGCCAGCAGGGAGACAGGGGGTTCCTACGAGCAGTACTTC | CASRETGGSYEQYF | . | TRBJ2-7 | 14 | TRBD1 | TRBV2
TGTGCCAGCAGCCAAGCGAGAGGGGGCTACACCTTC | CASSQARGGYTF | . | TRBJ1-2 | 12 | . | TRBV3-1/TRBV3-2
TGTGCCAGCAGCTTAGAGGTGGGGGCCCAAGAGACCCAGTACTTC | CASSLEVGAQETQYF | . | TRBJ2-5 | 15 | . | TRBV13
TGTGCCAGCAGACTCACAGGGTTGAGCAATCAGCCCCAGCATTTT | CASRLTGLSNQPQHF | . | TRBJ1-5 | 15 | . | TRBV27
TGTGCCAGCAGCCGGGACATTCTTCAGCCCCAGCATTTT | CASSRDILQPQHF | . | TRBJ1-5 | 13 | . | TRBV7-8
TGTGCCAGCAGTGAATACGGGAGGGGCTACAATGAGCAGTTCTTC | CASSEYGRGYNEQFF | . | TRBJ2-1 | 15 | TRBD2 | TRBV25-1
TGTGCCAGCAGCCAAGAGCGCGGGGGCTCTGGAAACACCATATATTTT | CASSQERGGSGNTIYF | . | TRBJ1-3 | 16 | . | TRBV14
TGTGCCAGCAGTTCTCGGAGCGTAGGGTATTTT | CASSSRSVGYF | . | TRBJ2-3 | 11 | . | TRBV12-3/TRBV12-4
TGTGCCAGCTCAGCGTTCGGGGGCACTGAAGCTTTCTTT | CASSAFGGTEAFF | few | TRBJ1-1 | 13 | . | TRBV18
TGTGCCAGCAGTGAGGCTTCGTTAGGCTACACCTTC | CASSEASLGYTF | . | TRBJ1-2 | 12 | . | TRBV2
TGTGCCAGCGGATACAGGGGGATAGATACGCAGTATTTT | CASGYRGIDTQYF | . | TRBJ2-3 | 13 | TRBD1 | TRBV5-4
TGTGCCAGCAGCCTAACCGGGAGCAACACTGAAGCTTTCTTT | CASSLTGSNTEAFF | . | TRBJ1-1 | 14 | . | TRBV7-3
TGTGCCAGCAGTTACGCGGGGACAGTGAATTTC | CASSYAGTVNF | . | TRBJ2-7 | 11 | . | TRBV6-2/TRBV6-3
TGCGCCAGCAGTGAGGGACAGGGGCACACTGAAGCTTTCTTT | CASSEGQGHTEAFF | . | TRBJ1-1 | 14 | TRBD1 | TRBV10-1
TGCGCCAGCAGCTCCACAGGGGGCGATTCACCCCTCCACTTT | CASSSTGGDSPLHF | . | TRBJ1-6 | 14 | TRBD1 | TRBV5-1
TGTGCCAGCAGCGTAGCAAGGGGGGGCCAAGACAATGAGCAGTTCTTC | CASSVARGGQDNEQFF | . | TRBJ2-1 | 16 | . | TRBV9
TGTGCCAGTAGTATAGATAATAAGCGGGGATCCGCGGCCGCCAAAAACATTCAGTACTTC | CASSIDNKRGSAAAKNIQYF | once | TRBJ2-4 | 20 | TRBD2 | TRBV19
TGTGCCAGCAGTGCGGGACTAGCGGGGACTATTTCCTACAATGAGCAGTTCTTC | CASSAGLAGTISYNEQFF | . | TRBJ2-1 | 18 | TRBD2 | TRBV27
TGTGCCAGCAGTGACCAAGAGCGGGGGGGCCACAATGAGCAGTTCTTC | CASSDQERGGHNEQFF | . | TRBJ2-1 | 16 | TRBD2 | TRBV6-1
TGTGCCACGGCGGACACTGAAGCTTTCTTT | CATADTEAFF | . | TRBJ1-1 | 10 | . | TRBV19